This TCR beta chain stems from a study of long-term antiretroviral therapy in people with HIV. On the study more broadly: Collection dates of the earliest samples fall about a decade before the 2015 immediate-ART recommendation.

CDR1 is SGHTA and CDR2 is FQGNSA in the germline V gene. This CDR3 comprises 15 residues. Trimming removed 4 bases from V and 2 bases from J; junction bases left unmatched: 6. Details on this clone: Its antigen remains unknown.

At survey level, the immunoSEQ assay was run in its v3.0 version. Profiling relied on immunoSEQ multiplex PCR, and the TCRdb table lists in-frame clones only, not all of them. The sample has 30,000 to 35,000 clones, around 74% seen once. The study's findings and limits: Data on ART adherence, viral resistance or therapy changes were unavailable. After ART, diversity increased yet remained lower than transplant donor controls. Samples were collected from the mid-2000s to the late 2010s under possibly less effective ART regimens.

The receptor's source is a man over 45 with HIV. The chain carries TRBV7-2 and TRBJ2-7; 9 bases line up with TRBD1. This material consisted of unsorted PBMCs, taken 3 years after starting antiretroviral therapy. CDR3 protein: CASSSAGTGTYEQYF. The CDR3 nucleotides are TGTGCCAGCAGCTCCGCCGGGACAGGGACCTACGAGCAGTACTTC.